This TCR beta chain was sequenced during a study of blood T cell repertoires in COVID-19. As for the study in general: Acute-phase and convalescent COVID-19 samples originated in the United States, Italy and Spain. T cells, B-cell-depleted T cells, or PBMCs provided the cDNA or gDNA that served as material.

How the authors handled the data: Estimated nucleated cell counts came from reference gene primer amplification. The protocol was immunoSEQ multiplex PCR, while the TCRdb copy is restricted to in-frame clones and leaves out a portion. The DNA gave D and trimming, while V, J and clone size come from that table. Here the sample spans roughly 79,000 clones, approximately 84% being singletons. Germline lookup yields CDR1 LNHDA and CDR2 SQIVND (reference sequence). The CDR3 consists of 17 residues. The junction had 17 bases not matched to a gene; V was cut back by 7 bases and J by 4 bases. The receptor was isolated from a man between 60 and 70 years old with active or convalescent COVID-19. The chain employs TRBV19 and TRBJ2-3, with TRBD1 matching over 7 bases. The sequencing input was peripheral blood. This CDR3 is CASTTTPYRGEADTQYF. The CDR3 DNA follows: TGTGCCAGTACCACCACCCCGTACAGGGGTGAGGCAGATACGCAGTATTTT.